The 31 T cell receptor beta chains below all came from one sample that was sequenced in a study of T cell responses to AZD1222 COVID-19 vaccine. The table came from immunoSEQ multiplex PCR; TCRdb's copy has only in-frame clones and leaves some out. The table records 250,000 to 300,000 clones, around 93% of them present only once. The source was peripheral blood, collected 28 days after the second AZD1222 dose. The receptors here all came from an adult who received the AZD1222 COVID-19 vaccine.

This clone is a singleton in its sample. J is TRBJ1-1 and V is TRBV28, with D perhaps matching TRBD1 (5 bases). Trimming took 1 base from V and 1 from J, leaving 19 bases between them. The CDR3 consists of 18 residues. Germline CDR1 MDHEN, CDR2 SYDVKM. In DNA form, the CDR3 reads TGTGCCAGCAGTTTATTCTTTCGGGAAGGGGCGACGAACACTGAAGCTTTCTTT. This translates into CASSLFFREGATNTEAFF.

V is TRBV5-5 and J is TRBJ2-1, with TRBD2 matching 10 bases. With 7 bases clipped from V and 1 base from J, the junction kept 14 bases outside the gene matches. CDR3 length: 18 residues. The germline gives CDR1 SGHKS, CDR2 YYEKEE (reference sequence). CDR3 coding DNA: TGTGCCAGCCGCCGAGGGGCTAGCGGGAGTATATCCTACAATGAGCAGTTCTTC. Its translation: CASRRGASGSISYNEQFF.

The V call is TRBV28, the J call TRBJ1-5; D uncertain. The V and J ends lost 6 bases and 0 bases respectively, with 21 bases between them. Germline assignment: CDR1 MDHEN and CDR2 SYDVKM. CDR3 length: 18 amino acids. DNA of the CDR3: TGTGCCAGCAGCTCCCTAATTAAGGCAGGCTATAGCAATCAGCCCCAGCATTTT. It translates to CASSSLIKAGYSNQPQHF.

In this sample, this clone turned up once. The CDR3 DNA reads as TGCGCCAGCAGCCTCCAGGACAGCCACACTGAAGCTTTCTTT. Protein product: CASSLQDSHTEAFF. The chain uses TRBV5-1 and TRBJ1-1; tentative D call: TRBD1 (6 bases). The V gene's germline CDR1 is SGHRS and CDR2 YFSETQ. The CDR3 spans 14 residues. Trimming removed 4 bases at V and 3 bases at J, with 13 bases between.

The gene calls are TRBV6-1 and TRBJ1-5; tentatively, D is TRBD1 (5 bases). The CDR3 length is 15 residues. V gave up 3 bases and J gave up 4 bases, with 13 bases separating them. The V gene's germline CDR1 is MNHNS and CDR2 SASEGT. For the CDR3, the DNA is TGTGCCAGCAGTGATCCCCGGGGGGGTAATCAGCCCCAGCATTTT. Translated, it gives CASSDPRGGNQPQHF.

The rearrangement links TRBV7-2 to TRBJ2-1; 12 bases map to TRBD2. The CDR3 length is 17 residues. Germline CDR1 reads SGHTA; CDR2 reads FQGNSA. V shed 9 bases, J shed 4 bases, and the junction held 13 bases outside the gene matches. CDR3 sequence (DNA): TGTGCCAGTCTCCTAGCGGGAGGGCCAGGGTCATACAATGAGCAGTTCTTC. Translating gives CASLLAGGPGSYNEQFF.

The chain carries TRBV4-1 and TRBJ1-6; unclear D gene. There are 13 residues in the CDR3. V lost 1 base and J lost 7, with 5 bases in between. Per the germline V gene, CDR1 is MGHRA and CDR2 is YSYEKL. Here the CDR3 DNA reads TGCGCCAGCAGCCAAGTCACGAATTCACCCCTCCACTTT. Translated: CASSQVTNSPLHF.

V is TRBV19 and J is TRBJ1-5, with 9 positions matching TRBD1. The CDR3 is made up of 15 amino acids. The V and J ends lost 5 bases and 4 bases, in that order; junction bases with no gene match: 6. CDR1 and CDR2 (germline): LNHDA, SQIVND (reference sequence). The CDR3 sequence: CASSEWDRENQPQHF. The CDR3 DNA is TGTGCCAGTAGTGAGTGGGACAGGGAGAATCAGCCCCAGCATTTT.

The chain is built from TRBV5-6 and TRBJ1-5; D gene ambiguous. Looked up from germline, CDR1 is SGHDT and CDR2 is YYEEEE. V was clipped by 0 bases and J by 1 base, with 11 bases between them. The CDR3 has 16 amino acids. As DNA, the CDR3 is TGTGCCAGCAGCTTGGCGTCTGGAGGAAGCAATCAGCCCCAGCATTTT. Residues: CASSLASGGSNQPQHF.

This clone was recorded once. The chain carries TRBV30 and TRBJ2-5; D not resolved. This CDR3 spans 12 amino acids. The V end was cut by 2 bases, the J end by 3 bases, with 7 bases between. Germline values: CDR1 GTSNPN, CDR2 SVGIG (reference sequence). The CDR3 DNA follows: TGTGCCTGGAGTATTACTGAAGAGACCCAGTACTTC. This translates into CAWSITEETQYF. The variable domain in full, completed from reference TRBV30 and TRBJ2-5, reads SQTIHQWPATLVQPVGSPLSLECTVEGTSNPNLYWYRQAAGRGLQLLFYSVGIGQISSEVPQNLSASRPQDRQFILSSKKLLLSDSGFYLCAWSITEETQYFGPGTRLLVL.

The V call is TRBV6-2 or TRBV6-3, the J call TRBJ2-1, with D perhaps TRBD2 (5 bases). Germline CDR1 MNHEY, CDR2 SVGEGT. This CDR3 is 17 amino acids long. V shed 6 bases and J shed 9 bases, with 27 bases lying between them. The CDR3 loop is CASSQAKGESPNVEQFF. The CDR3 DNA reads as TGTGCCAGCAGCCAGGCTAAGGGAGAAAGCCCTAACGTTGAGCAGTTCTTC.

The chain carries TRBV5-4 and TRBJ2-6; D not resolved. This CDR3 is built from 16 residues. Germline-derived CDR1 and CDR2 are SGHNT and YYREEE (reference sequence). Trimming took 0 bases from V and 0 from J, leaving 7 bases between them. This CDR3 is CASSLGQFSGANVLTF. The CDR3 DNA follows: TGTGCCAGCAGCTTGGGACAATTCTCTGGGGCCAACGTCCTGACTTTC.

This clone appeared once. V usage is TRBV7-9 and J usage is TRBJ1-1, with D perhaps TRBD1 (5 bases). Germline V gene lookup returns CDR1 SEHNR and CDR2 FQNEAQ (reference sequence). The CDR3 length is 16 residues. The ends were cut back, 1 base at V and 0 bases at J, with 12 bases in the middle. Here the CDR3 reads CASSLGTPSLNTEAFF. CDR3 bases: TGTGCCAGCAGCTTAGGGACACCTAGCTTGAACACTGAAGCTTTCTTT. The variable domain in full, completed from reference TRBV7-9 and TRBJ1-1, reads DTGVSQNPRHKITKRGQNVTFRCDPISEHNRLYWYRQTLGQGPEFLTYFQNEAQLEKSRLLSDRFSAERPKGSFSTLEIQRTEQGDSAMYLCASSLGTPSLNTEAFFGQGTRLTVV.

This chain links TRBV2 with TRBJ1-2; D unclear. The germline V gene has CDR1 SNHLY and CDR2 FYNNEI. Between the trimmed V and J ends, which lost 1 base and 5 bases, there was a span of 8 bases. This CDR3 region has 13 residues. The CDR3, as DNA: TGTGCCAGCAGTGAAGTCCAAACTTATGGCTACACCTTC. It specifies CASSEVQTYGYTF.

The rearrangement joins TRBV9 to TRBJ2-7; perhaps TRBD1 as D (6 bases). V was shortened by 3 bases and J by 7 bases, with 14 bases between the two germline ends. This CDR3 has 13 residues. CDR1 and CDR2 from the germline V gene are SGDLS and YYNGEE. In DNA, the CDR3 is TGTGCCAGCAGCGCTGACAGGCGTGAGGAGCAGTACTTC. Translated, it gives CASSADRREEQYF.

The chain uses TRBV19 and TRBJ1-3; D gene uncertain. The CDR3 is 13 residues long. Germline V gene sequence: CDR1 LNHDA, CDR2 SQIVND (reference sequence). V lost 6 bases and J lost 8, with 14 bases in between. Here the CDR3 reads CASRVPGGDTIYF. CDR3 coding DNA: TGTGCCAGTAGAGTCCCAGGCGGGGACACCATATATTTT.

The chain is built from TRBV10-1 and TRBJ1-5; no definite D call. The CDR3 runs to 13 residues. The germline V gene encodes CDR1 WNHNN and CDR2 SYGVQD (reference sequence). The V gene lost 9 bases and the J gene lost 1 base, with 10 bases spanning the gap. CDR3 bases: TGCGCCAGGACGATCAAAAGCAATCAGCCCCAGCATTTT. It codes for CARTIKSNQPQHF.

This clone was recorded once. The V gene is TRBV3-1 (or the pseudogene TRBV3-2), the J gene TRBJ2-7, with TRBD2 as a possible D gene (5 bases). The CDR3 is made up of 12 amino acids. V was shortened by 4 bases and J by 6 bases, with 10 bases between the two germline ends. Germline V lookup: CDR1 LGHDT, CDR2 YNNKEL (reference sequence). CDR3 region: CASSLPGIEQYF. For the CDR3, the DNA is TGTGCCAGCAGCCTCCCGGGGATCGAGCAGTACTTC.

Only one count was recorded for this clone. This chain connects TRBV5-1 to TRBJ1-1; 8 nucleotides align to TRBD1. With V trimmed by 0 bases and J by 0 bases, 4 bases remained unmatched. CDR3 size: 16 residues. Germline lookup yields CDR1 SGHRS and CDR2 YFSETQ. The CDR3 here is CASSLGGTGMNTEAFF. CDR3 DNA sequence: TGCGCCAGCAGCTTGGGTGGGACAGGCATGAACACTGAAGCTTTCTTT. Using reference TRBV5-1 and TRBJ1-1 for the parts outside the CDR3, the full variable domain is KAGVTQTPRYLIKTRGQQVTLSCSPISGHRSVSWYQQTPGQGLQFLFEYFSETQRNKGNFPGRFSGRQFSNSRSEMNVSTLELGDSALYLCASSLGGTGMNTEAFFGQGTRLTVV.

This clone was picked up one time. The same CDR3 arises from other DNA sequences in this sample as well. V is TRBV7-3 and J is TRBJ1-1; perhaps TRBD1 as D (5 bases). Trimming removed 4 bases from V and 4 bases from J, with 10 bases in between. CDR3 length equals 13 residues. Germline CDR1 and CDR2: SGHTA and FQGTGA. The DNA of the CDR3 is TGTGCCAGCAGCTACCTGGGGGGCACTGAAGCTTTCTTT. Its translation: CASSYLGGTEAFF.

The chain employs TRBV29-1 and TRBJ1-2; D is ambiguous. Germline V gene data show CDR1 as SQVTM and CDR2 as ANQGSEA. Trimming left V 7 bases short and J 1 base short, with 7 bases between. CDR3 length equals 11 residues. The CDR3 bases are TGCAGCGCAACGGTTAACTATGGCTACACCTTC. It specifies CSATVNYGYTF. The whole variable domain, remainder taken from reference TRBV29-1 and TRBJ1-2, is SAVISQKPSRDICQRGTSLTIQCQVDSQVTMMFWYRQQPGQSLTLIATANQGSEATYESGFVIDKFPISRPNLTFSTLTVSNMSPEDSSIYLCSATVNYGYTFGSGTRLTVV.

This clone was seen a handful of times. The J gene is TRBJ2-7, the V gene TRBV5-5; 10 nucleotides align to TRBD1. Germline CDR1 is SGHKS and CDR2 is YYEKEE (reference sequence). This CDR3 region has 15 residues. V trimming: 4 bases; J trimming: 2 bases; junction bases outside the gene matches: 6. Written as DNA, the CDR3 is TGTGCCAGCAGCGAACCGGGACAGGGGACCTACGAGCAGTACTTC. This gives the protein CASSEPGQGTYEQYF.

The chain combines TRBV27 with TRBJ1-5; D gene uncertain. This CDR3 contains 12 residues. Trimming took 1 base from V and 6 from J, leaving 4 bases between them. Germline assignment: CDR1 MNHEY and CDR2 SMNVEV (reference sequence). The CDR3 sequence: CASSLLGQPQHF. DNA of the CDR3: TGTGCCAGCAGTTTATTGGGTCAGCCCCAGCATTTT.

The rearrangement links TRBV5-4 to TRBJ2-5; TRBD2 matches 12 bases. The ends lost 4 bases at V and 3 bases at J; junction bases unmatched: 4. The CDR3 loop spans 15 amino acids. Germline assignment: CDR1 SGHNT and CDR2 YYREEE (reference sequence). The CDR3 loop is CASSKRLAGEETQYF. In nucleotides, the CDR3 is TGTGCCAGCAGCAAGCGACTAGCGGGAGAAGAGACCCAGTACTTC. The full variable domain, with the rest looked up from reference TRBV5-4 and TRBJ2-5, is ETGVTQSPTHLIKTRGQQVTLRCSSQSGHNTVSWYQQALGQGPQFIFQYYREEENGRGNFPPRFSGLQFPNYSSELNVNALELDDSALYLCASSKRLAGEETQYFGPGTRLLVL.

The rearrangement joins TRBV21-1 to TRBJ2-1; the table's D call of TRBD2 was not tested on the DNA. TRBV21-1 is a known pseudogene. CDR3 length: 23 residues. The CDR3 here is CASSNDEEGRIDDHSSSYNEQFF. The CDR3 nucleotides are TGTGCCAGCAGCAATGACGAAGAGGGAAGGATCGACGATCACTCGAGCTCCTACAATGAGCAGTTCTTC.

The V call is TRBV6-5, the J call TRBJ2-5; no clear D gene. Trimming removed 6 bases from V and 1 base from J, with 12 bases in between. Germline V lookup: CDR1 MNHEY, CDR2 SVGAGI. The CDR3 totals 14 residues. The CDR3 DNA reads TGTGCCAGCAGCCTCTCGGCAGGCCAAGAGACCCAGTACTTC. It is translated as CASSLSAGQETQYF.

The DNA for the CDR3 is TGTGCCTCCTCCGGGACTAGCGGCTCCTACAATGAGCAGTTCTTC. Translation gives CASSGTSGSYNEQFF. The chain employs TRBV30 and TRBJ2-1; 11 bases map to TRBD2. After removal of 7 bases from V and 0 bases from J, the junction contained 5 bases not matched to a gene. Germline CDR1 GTSNPN, CDR2 SVGIG (reference sequence). This CDR3 contains 15 residues.

V usage is TRBV4-1 and J usage is TRBJ1-5; D is ambiguous. This CDR3 contains 13 residues. In germline, CDR1 is MGHRA, CDR2 YSYEKL. V dropped 4 bases and J dropped 3 bases, with 7 bases sitting between them. As DNA, the CDR3 is TGCGCCAGCAGCCCCCTGGCCAATCAGCCCCAGCATTTT. Translated, it gives CASSPLANQPQHF.

The gene calls are TRBV9 and TRBJ2-7, with 7 positions matching TRBD1. Looked up from germline, CDR1 is SGDLS and CDR2 is YYNGEE. This CDR3 has 15 residues. Germline trimming cut 0 bases from V and 5 bases from J; bases unmatched to any gene: 8. In DNA, the CDR3 is TGTGCCAGCAGCGTAGGAGGGACAGAGTACCACGAGCAGTACTTC. As protein: CASSVGGTEYHEQYF.

This chain connects TRBV2 to TRBJ2-2, with a possible D match to TRBD2 (5 bases). This CDR3 spans 15 amino acids. CDR1 and CDR2 (germline): SNHLY, FYNNEI. V was trimmed by 4 bases and J by 6 bases, leaving 15 bases between them. CDR3: CASSAPGKGSGELFF. DNA of the CDR3: TGTGCCAGCAGTGCCCCCGGGAAGGGATCCGGGGAGCTGTTTTTT.

The chain recombines TRBV9 with TRBJ2-3; TRBD2 matches 13 bases. The CDR3 runs 17 residues. The V gene end was trimmed by 4 bases and the J gene end by 6 bases; junction bases not matched to a gene: 11. Germline loops: CDR1 SGDLS, CDR2 YYNGEE. Written as DNA, the CDR3 is TGTGCCAGCAGCCCGGGGACTAGCGGGAAAGTGGCGGATACGCAGTATTTT. Translating gives CASSPGTSGKVADTQYF.